This T cell receptor beta chain was found in a study of shared clonotypes between healthy human individuals. Study-wide points: A handful of donors shared approximately 5% of their naive CD4 clonotypes.

About this clone itself: Antigen specificity is unknown.

Per the original methods: Junction-only sequences produced by ImmunoSEQ had no quality scores, so filtering differed. The protocol was immunoSEQ multiplex PCR, while the TCRdb copy is restricted to in-frame clones and leaves out a portion. V, J and clone size reflect that table, while D and trimming were determined from the DNA. Among around 2.5 million clones, 93% were seen once, and the ten largest hold 0.36%. The V and J ends lost 1 base and 1 base, in that order; junction bases with no gene match: 1. Germline CDR1 KGHSH, CDR2 LQKENI. The CDR3 totals 16 residues. This rearrangement joins TRBV18 to TRBJ2-2, with TRBD1 matching 9 bases. The receptor's source is a man younger than 35 in good health. Some clones in this sample may be carry-over from other donors' samples. The sequencing input was naive CD4+ T cells from PBMCs. The subset is: CD45RA+ positively selected. CDR3: CASSPRGQGNTGELFF. The CDR3 DNA reads as TGTGCCAGCTCACCACGGGGACAGGGGAACACCGGGGAGCTGTTTTTT.